The T cell receptor (beta chain) under discussion was sequenced for a study of T cells in Graves' hyperthyroidism and ophthalmopathy. Study-level findings and limits: Blood also held most thyroid clonotypes expanded beyond 0.001.

RNA transcripts were the template for amplifying TCR beta CDR3 regions. With the HTBI primer set, the TCR CDR3 went through a first round of RT-PCR. MiXCR, applied by TCRdb to the multiplex PCR reads, yields one record per CDR3 protein. In the table there are about 710,000 distinct CDR3 sequences, roughly 17% of which are singletons. In patients aged 18 to 65, hyperthyroidism was newly diagnosed, with duration under 2 months. Exclusions: uncontrolled infection, other autoimmune disease, pregnancy, lactation. Clinicians diagnosed patients from clinical symptoms, serum thyroxine and TRAb, thyroid ultrasound and orbital computed tomography. As concerns this clonotype: What it recognizes is unknown.

Germline CDR1 reads LNHNV; CDR2 reads YYDKDF (reference sequence). V lost 6 bases and J 6 bases, leaving 18 bases between the germline ends. CDR3 length equals 15 residues. Sequencing was carried out using blood. The chain combines TRBV15 with TRBJ1-5; D is unclear. This TCR was recovered from a man between 18 and 35 years old with Graves' hyperthyroidism. In DNA form, the CDR3 reads TGTGCCACCAGAGTCGGGAGCCTGGGGATTCAGCCCCAGCATTTT. Its translation: CATRVGSLGIQPQHF.